A single sample gave rise to the 15 T cell receptor beta chains below, sequenced in a study of blood T cells in healthy people across ages. PCR was performed a second time for 7 to 11 cycles using a sample-barcoded 5' primer and a J-beta primer mix. TCRdb reanalysed the 5' RACE reads using MiXCR and keeps one entry per CDR3 protein. The sample has about 930,000 distinct CDR3 sequences, 25% to 35% seen once. This sample was shared with a second study, whose subject was T cells of mothers and their children.

The specimen sequenced was blood. All receptors derive from a woman in her forties in good health.

V is TRBV27 and J is TRBJ2-5; D is unclear. This CDR3 is built from 15 residues. The germline gives CDR1 MNHEY, CDR2 SMNVEV (reference sequence). Trimming cost V 6 bases and J 2 bases, with 16 bases left between them. The CDR3 DNA follows: TGTGCCAGCAGCCATGCACCTTGGGGACAAGAGACCCAGTACTTC. Residues: CASSHAPWGQETQYF.

Of note for this clonotype: The germline gene is not matched at one end of the junction; a read error may be the cause. This chain uses TRBV20-1 with TRBJ2-6, with TRBD1 identical over 8 bases. Germline assignment: CDR1 DFQATT and CDR2 SNEGSKA (reference sequence). The CDR3 sequence is 15 residues long. The CDR3 region is CSARDRVSGANVPTF. CDR3 DNA sequence: TGCAGTGCTAGGGACAGGGTCTCTGGGGCCAACGTCCCGACTTTC.

The V call is TRBV24-1, the J call TRBJ2-7, with 9 positions matching TRBD1. There are 18 residues in the CDR3. Germline loops: CDR1 KGHDR, CDR2 SFDVKD. V was pared by 5 bases and J by 3 bases, with 16 bases of the junction left unmatched. The CDR3 nucleotides are TGTGCCACCAGTGTCAGGGACAGGGAGGCGAGGCTTATCTACGAGCAGTACTTC. Its protein product is CATSVRDREARLIYEQYF.

This clonotype was seen a few times. An end of the junction differs from the germline gene, which may be a read error. The rearrangement joins TRBV7-9 to TRBJ2-1; TRBD2 agrees at 12 bases. Germline-derived CDR1 and CDR2 are SEHNR and FQNEAQ (reference sequence). The CDR3 sequence is 17 residues long. CDR3 loop: CASRSPLAGGLYNGQFF. The CDR3 DNA follows: TGTGCCAGCAGGTCCCCTCTAGCGGGGGGGCTCTACAATGGGCAGTTCTTC.

The CDR3 DNA reads as TGTGCCATCACTTCGGGGCTTGAAAAACTGTTTTTT. This gives the protein CAITSGLEKLFF. The chain has TRBV10-3 and TRBJ1-4, with a tentative D call TRBD1 (5 bases). Trimming shortened V by 7 bases and J by 7 bases, and 10 bases separated the two germline ends. Germline-derived CDR1 and CDR2 are ENHRY and SYGVKD. This CDR3 has 12 amino acids.

There are many counts of this clonotype. The chain links TRBV20-1 to TRBJ1-1; tentative D call: TRBD1 (6 bases). Germline-derived CDR1 and CDR2 are DFQATT and SNEGSKA (reference sequence). Trimming removed 0 bases at V and 3 bases at J, with 14 bases between. The CDR3 has 15 amino acids. The CDR3, as DNA: TGCAGTGCTAGAGATCTCCCAGGGGAATACACTGAAGCTTTCTTT. Amino acid sequence: CSARDLPGEYTEAFF.

The chain links TRBV5-6 to TRBJ2-2; D unclear. This CDR3 comprises 17 residues. V shed 1 base and J shed 0 bases, with 13 bases lying between them. Germline CDR1 and CDR2: SGHDT and YYEEEE. CDR3: CASSLNVRTANTGELFF. In DNA form, the CDR3 reads TGTGCCAGCAGCTTGAATGTTCGAACAGCGAACACCGGGGAGCTGTTTTTT.

The chain employs TRBV5-1 and TRBJ1-1; 7 bases fit TRBD1. Germline CDR1 and CDR2: SGHRS and YFSETQ. The CDR3 extends over 15 amino acids. Unmatched junction bases numbered 7, after V lost 0 bases and J lost 5 bases. In DNA, the CDR3 is TGCGCCAGCAGCTTGGGGCAGGGGGGTGTGACTGAAGCTTTCTTT. Protein sequence: CASSLGQGGVTEAFF.

V gene TRBV12-3 or TRBV12-4 combines with J gene TRBJ2-1, with TRBD1 matching 7 bases. The trim removed 5 bases at V and 1 base at J, leaving 11 bases unmatched. The length of the CDR3 is 17 residues. The CDR3 protein is CASSPGGWKGSYNEQFF. In DNA form, the CDR3 reads TGTGCCAGCAGTCCAGGGGGTTGGAAAGGGTCCTACAATGAGCAGTTCTTC.

In its sample, this clonotype was seen a few times. The chain combines TRBV4-1 with TRBJ1-4; no definite D call. Trimming took off 4 bases at V and 4 bases at J, with 13 bases between the two ends. CDR3 length: 15 residues. Germline V gene sequence: CDR1 MGHRA, CDR2 YSYEKL. This chain's CDR3 is CASSPSGSFNEKLFF. CDR3 nucleotides: TGCGCCAGCAGCCCAAGTGGTAGCTTTAATGAAAAACTGTTTTTT.

In this sample, this clonotype turned up many times. The chain is built from TRBV28 and TRBJ2-1; perhaps TRBD2 as D (5 bases). This CDR3 contains 13 residues. With 6 bases removed from V and 2 bases from J, the gap between germline ends came to 8 bases. Germline V gives CDR1 MDHEN, CDR2 SYDVKM. The CDR3 nucleotides read TGTGCCAGCAGCTCCGGGACCTACAATGAGCAGTTCTTC. Translation: CASSSGTYNEQFF.

In its sample, this clonotype was seen a few times. The rearrangement joins TRBV12-3 or TRBV12-4 to TRBJ2-7, with D tentatively TRBD1 (6 bases). CDR3 length equals 15 residues. Trimming left V 6 bases short and J 5 bases short, with 20 bases between. CDR3 bases: TGTGCCAGCAGGACCGGAACAGGGTTAGGAGACGAGCAGTACTTC. Its protein is CASRTGTGLGDEQYF.

This clonotype was detected once. The genes are TRBV10-3 and TRBJ2-7; TRBD2 matches at 9 bases. After removal of 6 bases from V and 2 bases from J, the junction contained 5 bases not matched to a gene. The CDR3 is made up of 14 amino acids. CDR1 and CDR2 from the germline V gene are ENHRY and SYGVKD. The CDR3 nucleotides are TGTGCCATCAGCCAGGGACTAGCAACCTACGAGCAGTACTTC. It codes for CAISQGLATYEQYF.

This clonotype was observed a few times. One end of the junction is discordant with germline, which a read error may explain. The gene calls are TRBV20-1 and TRBJ2-2, with 10 positions matching TRBD1. Germline CDR1 is DFQATT and CDR2 is SNEGSKA (reference sequence). The CDR3 has 16 residues. CDR3 in amino acids: CSTSDRGQGNTGELFF. CDR3 sequence (DNA): TGCAGTACTAGCGACAGGGGGCAAGGGAACACCGGGGAGCTGTTTTTT.

This clonotype turned up a few times. V gene TRBV20-1 combines with J gene TRBJ1-1, with a possible D match to TRBD1 (6 bases). The CDR3 extends over 13 amino acids. Germline V gene lookup returns CDR1 DFQATT and CDR2 SNEGSKA (reference sequence). The V end lost 5 bases, the J end lost 3 bases, and 13 bases lay between the germline ends. CDR3 residues: CSARTVGYTEAFF. In DNA, the CDR3 is TGCAGTGCTCGGACAGTTGGTTACACTGAAGCTTTCTTT.